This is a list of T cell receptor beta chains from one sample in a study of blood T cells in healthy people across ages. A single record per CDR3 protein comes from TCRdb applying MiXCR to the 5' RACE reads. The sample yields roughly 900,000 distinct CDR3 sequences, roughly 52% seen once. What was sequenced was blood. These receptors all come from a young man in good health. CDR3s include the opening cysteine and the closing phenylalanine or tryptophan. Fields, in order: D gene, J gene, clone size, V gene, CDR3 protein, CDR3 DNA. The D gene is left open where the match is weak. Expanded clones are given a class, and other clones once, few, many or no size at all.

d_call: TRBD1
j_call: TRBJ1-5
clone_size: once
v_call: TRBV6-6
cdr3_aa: CASSLGQSSSNQPQHF
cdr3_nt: TGTGCCAGCAGTCTGGGACAGTCCAGTAGCAATCAGCCCCAGCATTTT

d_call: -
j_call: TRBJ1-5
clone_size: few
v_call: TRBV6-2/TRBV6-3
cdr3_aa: CASSYMATNQPQHF
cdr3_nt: TGTGCCAGCAGTTACATGGCTACTAATCAGCCCCAGCATTTT

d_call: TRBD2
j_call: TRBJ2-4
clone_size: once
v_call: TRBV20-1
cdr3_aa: CSAAGVAKNIQYF
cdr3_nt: TGCAGTGCCGCGGGGGTAGCCAAAAACATTCAGTACTTC

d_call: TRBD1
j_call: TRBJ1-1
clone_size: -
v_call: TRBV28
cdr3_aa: CASTPRNRGGTEAFF
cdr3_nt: TGTGCCAGCACCCCTCGAAACAGGGGAGGCACTGAAGCTTTCTTT

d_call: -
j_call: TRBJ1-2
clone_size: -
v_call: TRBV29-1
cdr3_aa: CSVDLVVGYTF
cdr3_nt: TGCAGCGTTGATCTGGTTGTCGGCTACACCTTC

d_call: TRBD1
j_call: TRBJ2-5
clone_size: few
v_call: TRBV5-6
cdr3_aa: CASSWSRTGRGETQYF
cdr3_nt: TGTGCCAGCAGCTGGAGCCGGACAGGGCGAGGAGAGACCCAGTACTTC

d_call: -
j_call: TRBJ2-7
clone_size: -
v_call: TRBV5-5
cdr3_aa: CASSFEARGPYEQYF
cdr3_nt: TGTGCCAGCAGCTTTGAAGCCAGGGGTCCCTACGAGCAGTACTTC

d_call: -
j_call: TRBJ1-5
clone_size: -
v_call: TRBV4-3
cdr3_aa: CASSQEVGYSNQPQHF
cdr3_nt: TGCGCCAGCAGCCAAGAAGTAGGATATAGCAATCAGCCCCAGCATTTT

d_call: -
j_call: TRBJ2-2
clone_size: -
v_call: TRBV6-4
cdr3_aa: CASSDRGALTTGELFF
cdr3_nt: TGTGCCAGCAGTGACCGGGGGGCTTTAACCACCGGGGAGCTGTTTTTT

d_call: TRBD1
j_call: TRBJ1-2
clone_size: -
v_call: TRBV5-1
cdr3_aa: CASSQTGENYGYTF
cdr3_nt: TGCGCCAGCAGCCAGACAGGGGAGAACTATGGCTACACCTTC

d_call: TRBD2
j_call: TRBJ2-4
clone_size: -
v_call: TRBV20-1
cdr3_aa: CSAGSSAGGPEKNFQYF
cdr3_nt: TGCAGTGCCGGAAGTAGTGCGGGGGGGCCTGAAAAAAACTTTCAGTACTTC

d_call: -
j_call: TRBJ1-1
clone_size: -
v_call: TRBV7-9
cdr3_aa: CASTSPYSGSEAFF
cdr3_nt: TGTGCCAGCACCTCCCCTTATTCGGGTTCTGAAGCTTTCTTT

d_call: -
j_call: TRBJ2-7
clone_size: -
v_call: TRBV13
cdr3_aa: CASSLAGRSSYNEQYF
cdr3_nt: TGTGCCAGCAGCTTAGCGGGAAGGAGCTCCTACAATGAGCAGTACTTC

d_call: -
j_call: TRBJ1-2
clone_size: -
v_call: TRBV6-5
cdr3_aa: CASSYGGGGYTF
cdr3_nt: TGTGCCAGCAGTTACGGGGGAGGAGGCTACACCTTC

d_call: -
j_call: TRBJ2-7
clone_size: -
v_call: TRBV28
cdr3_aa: CASSPYPQGYEQYF
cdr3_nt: TGTGCCAGCAGTCCTTACCCACAGGGCTACGAGCAGTACTTC

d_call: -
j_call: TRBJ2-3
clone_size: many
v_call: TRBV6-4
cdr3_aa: CASSEGQGTDTQYF
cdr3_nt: TGTGCCAGCAGTGAGGGGCAGGGCACAGATACGCAGTATTTT

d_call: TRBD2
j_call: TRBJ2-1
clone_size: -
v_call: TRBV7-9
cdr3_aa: CASSLFRTSTDEQFF
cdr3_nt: TGTGCCAGCAGCTTATTTCGGACTAGTACCGATGAGCAGTTCTTC

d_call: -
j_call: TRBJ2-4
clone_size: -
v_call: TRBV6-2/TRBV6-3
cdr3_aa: CASSYPAVAKNIQYF
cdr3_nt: TGTGCCAGCAGTTATCCGGCGGTAGCCAAAAACATTCAGTACTTC

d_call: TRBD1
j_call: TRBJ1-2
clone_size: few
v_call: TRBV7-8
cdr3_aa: CASSNSYRGQAGYTF
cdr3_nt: TGTGCCAGCAGCAATTCGTACAGGGGGCAGGCGGGCTACACCTTC

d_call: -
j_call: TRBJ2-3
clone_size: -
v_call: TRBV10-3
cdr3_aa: CAINPSGRNTDTQYF
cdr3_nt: TGTGCCATCAACCCCTCGGGACGGAACACAGATACGCAGTATTTT

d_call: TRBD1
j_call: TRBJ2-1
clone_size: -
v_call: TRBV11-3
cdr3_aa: CASSSTGPNNEQFF
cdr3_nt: TGTGCCAGCAGCTCGACAGGGCCAAACAATGAGCAGTTCTTC

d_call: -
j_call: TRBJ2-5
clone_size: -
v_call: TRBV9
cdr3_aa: CASSTWTDQETQYF
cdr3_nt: TGTGCCAGCAGCACCTGGACAGACCAAGAGACCCAGTACTTC

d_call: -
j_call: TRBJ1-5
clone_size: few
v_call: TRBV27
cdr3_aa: CASSPRDGNQPQHF
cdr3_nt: TGTGCCAGCAGTCCCCGGGACGGGAATCAGCCCCAGCATTTT

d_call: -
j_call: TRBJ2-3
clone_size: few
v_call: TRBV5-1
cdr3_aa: CASSTGAPPTDTQYF
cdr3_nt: TGCGCCAGCAGCACGGGGGCCCCTCCCACAGATACGCAGTATTTT

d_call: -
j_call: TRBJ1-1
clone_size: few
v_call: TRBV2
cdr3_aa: CASRARGGGFF
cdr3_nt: TGTGCCAGCAGGGCGAGGGGGGGAGGTTTCTTT

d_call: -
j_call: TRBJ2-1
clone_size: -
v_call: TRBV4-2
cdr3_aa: CASSQPGLQYNEQFF
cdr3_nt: TGTGCCAGCAGCCAGCCGGGACTCCAATACAATGAGCAGTTCTTC

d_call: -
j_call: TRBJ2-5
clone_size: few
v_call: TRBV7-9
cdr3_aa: CASSWEGTPKQETQYF
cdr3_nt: TGTGCCAGCAGCTGGGAAGGGACACCCAAGCAAGAGACCCAGTACTTC

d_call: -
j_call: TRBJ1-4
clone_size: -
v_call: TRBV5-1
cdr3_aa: CASSLALGSSNEKLFF
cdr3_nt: TGCGCCAGCAGCTTGGCCTTAGGAAGCAGTAATGAAAAACTGTTTTTT

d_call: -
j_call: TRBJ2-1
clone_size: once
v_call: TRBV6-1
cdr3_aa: CASSAPTVPLGGEQFF
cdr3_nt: TGTGCCAGCAGTGCCCCGACAGTGCCCCTTGGGGGTGAGCAGTTCTTC

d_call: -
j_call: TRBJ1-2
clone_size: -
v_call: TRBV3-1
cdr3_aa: CASSQEGWSGYTF
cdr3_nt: TGTGCCAGCAGCCAAGAGGGGTGGAGTGGCTACACCTTC

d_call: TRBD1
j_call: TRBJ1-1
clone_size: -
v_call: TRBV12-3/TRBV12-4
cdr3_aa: CASSRPGTAEAFF
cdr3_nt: TGTGCCAGCAGCCGACCCGGGACAGCGGAAGCTTTCTTT